The present T cell receptor (beta chain) was sequenced within a study of naive and memory T cell subsets. General study findings and limits: Between naive and memory subsets, TCR abundance power law exponents differed. In naive cells, over 85% of TCR sequences were seen only once.

CD4 T cells were positively selected, then CD8 T cells from the CD4-negative fraction. CD45RA-CD27- cells were effector memory; CD45RA+CD27- cells were EMRA. Both TRBC1 and TRBC2 were covered by a beta constant-region primer of two equimolar oligonucleotides. Nested alpha and beta constant-region primers with the SP2 primer drove four PCR rounds on ligated cDNA. MiXCR was run by TCRdb on the UMI-ligation and nested PCR reads, yielding one entry per CDR3 protein. The sample includes about 34,000 distinct CDR3 sequences, roughly 18% of them seen just once. Looked up from germline, CDR1 is SGHTA and CDR2 is FQGNSA. This CDR3 has 17 residues. V trimming: 5 bases; J trimming: 4 bases; junction bases outside the gene matches: 13. Comments on this clonotype: Its antigen is as yet unknown.

The rearrangement links TRBV7-2 to TRBJ2-3; 9 nucleotides line up with TRBD2. Sequencing input: effector memory CD4+ T cells from blood. Subset described: effector memory, CD45RA- CD27-. This receptor was taken from a human donor in good health. CDR3 amino acids: CASSRNFLAGAADTQYF. The CDR3 nucleotides read TGTGCCAGCAGCCGTAACTTTTTAGCGGGAGCGGCAGATACGCAGTATTTT. The full variable domain, completed using reference TRBV7-2 and TRBJ2-3, is GAGVSQSPSNKVTEKGKDVELRCDPISGHTALYWYRQSLGQGLEFLIYFQGNSAPDKSGLPSDRFSAERTGGSVSTLTIQRTQQEDSAVYLCASSRNFLAGAADTQYFGPGTRLTVL.